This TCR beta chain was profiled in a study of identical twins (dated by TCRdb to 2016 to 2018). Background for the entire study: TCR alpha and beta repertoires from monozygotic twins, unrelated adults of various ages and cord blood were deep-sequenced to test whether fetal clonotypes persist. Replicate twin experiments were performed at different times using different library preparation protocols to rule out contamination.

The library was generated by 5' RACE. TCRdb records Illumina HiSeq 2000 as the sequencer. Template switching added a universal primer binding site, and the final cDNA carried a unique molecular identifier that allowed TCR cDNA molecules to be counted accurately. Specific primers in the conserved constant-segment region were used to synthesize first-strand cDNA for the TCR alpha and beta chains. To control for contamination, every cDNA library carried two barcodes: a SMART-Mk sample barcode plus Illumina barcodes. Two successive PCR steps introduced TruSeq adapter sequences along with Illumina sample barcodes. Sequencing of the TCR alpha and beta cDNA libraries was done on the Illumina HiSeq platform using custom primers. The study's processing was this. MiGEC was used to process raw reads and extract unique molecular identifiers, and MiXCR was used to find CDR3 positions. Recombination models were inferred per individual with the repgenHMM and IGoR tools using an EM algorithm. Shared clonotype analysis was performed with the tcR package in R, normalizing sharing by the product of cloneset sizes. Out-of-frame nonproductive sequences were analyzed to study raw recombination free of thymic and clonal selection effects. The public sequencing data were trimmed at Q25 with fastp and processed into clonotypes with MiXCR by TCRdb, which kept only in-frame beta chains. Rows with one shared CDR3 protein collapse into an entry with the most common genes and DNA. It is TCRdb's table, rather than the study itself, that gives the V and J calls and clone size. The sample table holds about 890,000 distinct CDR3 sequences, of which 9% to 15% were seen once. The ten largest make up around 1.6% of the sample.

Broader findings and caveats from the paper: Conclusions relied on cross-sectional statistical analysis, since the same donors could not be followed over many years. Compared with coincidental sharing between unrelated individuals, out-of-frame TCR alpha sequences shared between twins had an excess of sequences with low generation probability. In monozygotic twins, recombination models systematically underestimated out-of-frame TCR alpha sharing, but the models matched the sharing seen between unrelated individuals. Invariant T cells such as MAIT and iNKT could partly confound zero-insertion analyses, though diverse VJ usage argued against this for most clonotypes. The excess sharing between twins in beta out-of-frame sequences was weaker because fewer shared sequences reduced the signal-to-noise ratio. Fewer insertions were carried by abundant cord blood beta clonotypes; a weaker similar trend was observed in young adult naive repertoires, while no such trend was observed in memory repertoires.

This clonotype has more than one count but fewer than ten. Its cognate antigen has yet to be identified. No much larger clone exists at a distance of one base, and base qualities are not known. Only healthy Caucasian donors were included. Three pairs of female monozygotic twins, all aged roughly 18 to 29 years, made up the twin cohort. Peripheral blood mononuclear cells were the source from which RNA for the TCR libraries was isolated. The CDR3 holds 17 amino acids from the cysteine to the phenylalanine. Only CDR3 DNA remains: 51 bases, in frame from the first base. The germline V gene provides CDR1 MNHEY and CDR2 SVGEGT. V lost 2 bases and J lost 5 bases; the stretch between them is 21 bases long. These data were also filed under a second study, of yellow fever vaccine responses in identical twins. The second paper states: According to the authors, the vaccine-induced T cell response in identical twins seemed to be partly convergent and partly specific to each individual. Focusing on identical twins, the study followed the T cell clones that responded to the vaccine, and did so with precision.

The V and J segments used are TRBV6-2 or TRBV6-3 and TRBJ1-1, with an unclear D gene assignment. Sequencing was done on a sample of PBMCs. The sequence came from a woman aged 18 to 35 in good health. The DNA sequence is TGTGCCAGCAGTTACACACGTCCCGGGCGTGGAAGGACTGAAGCTTTCTTT. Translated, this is CASSYTRPGRGRTEAFF.